This T cell receptor beta chain was captured by sequencing in a study of blood T cell repertoires in COVID-19. Study at large: T cells, B-cell-depleted T cells, or PBMCs provided the cDNA or gDNA that served as material.

CDR1 is MGHRA, CDR2 YSYEKL, per germline. V was clipped by 1 base and J by 5 bases; unmatched bases: 7. The CDR3 contains 17 residues. Here immunoSEQ multiplex PCR was the method, and the copy in TCRdb shows in-frame clones only, minus some. The sample gives around 200,000 clones, roughly 89% of which show up once; around 10% is in the top ten. Sequencing was done on a sample of PBMCs or T cells enriched from blood (not recorded which). J is TRBJ2-1 and V is TRBV4-1; 11 nucleotides match TRBD2. This receptor was taken from a man younger than 30 with acute COVID-19. Written as DNA, the CDR3 is TGCGCCAGCAGCCAAGCGAATATGGGACTAGCGGACAATGAGCAGTTCTTC. Translation gives CASSQANMGLADNEQFF.